Below are 7 T cell receptor beta chains sequenced from a single sample in a study of cytomegalovirus exposure and HLA in healthy donors. Primers included in the PCR were 60 Vbeta and 13 Jbeta primers. TCRdb keeps only in-frame clones here, not all; method: immunoSEQ multiplex PCR. This table has fewer than 200,000 clones, roughly three quarters appearing once. Sequencing used PBMCs. The source of these receptors is a man between 35 and 55 years old in good health and CMV-seropositive.

This sequence joins TRBV9 and TRBJ2-1; 8 bases fit TRBD2. The germline CDR1 and CDR2 sequences are SGDLS and YYNGEE. With V trimmed by 7 bases and J by 7 bases, 10 bases remained unmatched. The CDR3 runs to 14 residues. CDR3 nucleotide sequence: TGTGCCAGCTCCAACCGACGGGGGGGAAATGAGCAGTTCTTC. Encoded protein: CASSNRRGGNEQFF.

V and J are TRBV5-6 and TRBJ1-2; D is undetermined. The V gene's germline CDR1 is SGHDT and CDR2 YYEEEE. The CDR3 length is 14 residues. Trimming shortened V by 4 bases and J by 3 bases, and 13 bases separated the two germline ends. This CDR3 reads CASSTDLGDYGYTF. In DNA, the CDR3 is TGTGCCAGCAGCACCGACCTCGGGGACTATGGCTACACCTTC.

CDR3 amino acids: CASSQDRFRTAVSGANVLTF. The CDR3 bases are TGTGCCAGCAGCCAAGATAGGTTCCGGACAGCAGTCTCTGGGGCCAACGTCCTGACTTTC. The rearrangement joins TRBV4-2 to TRBJ2-6; a weak D match, TRBD1 (6 bases). The CDR3 length is 20 residues. The germline CDR1 and CDR2 sequences are LGHNA and YNFKEQ. Trimming took 0 bases from V and 0 from J, leaving 18 bases between them.

The J gene is TRBJ2-3, the V gene TRBV5-1; TRBD1 matches at 8 bases. Germline V gene sequence: CDR1 SGHRS, CDR2 YFSETQ. The CDR3 contains 17 residues. Trimming at V came to 4 bases and at J to 1 base, leaving 11 bases not matched to a gene. CDR3 nucleotide sequence: TGCGCCAGCAGCCCGACAGGGGCCGGGGGAGGCACAGATACGCAGTATTTT. It yields the protein CASSPTGAGGGTDTQYF.

The chain joins TRBV4-2 to TRBJ1-2; D possibly corresponds to TRBD1 (6 bases). Looked up from germline, CDR1 is LGHNA and CDR2 is YNFKEQ. CDR3 length: 15 amino acids. The ends were cut back, 0 bases at V and 6 bases at J, with 14 bases in the middle. CDR3 residues: CASSQERGAPNGYTF. CDR3 in DNA: TGTGCCAGCAGCCAAGAACGGGGGGCGCCTAATGGCTACACCTTC.

V usage is TRBV7-9 and J usage is TRBJ2-1, with 8 bases that match TRBD1. The junction had 5 bases not matched to a gene; V was cut back by 0 bases and J by 4 bases. This CDR3 spans 16 amino acids. CDR1 and CDR2 from the germline V gene are SEHNR and FQNEAQ (reference sequence). CDR3 sequence reads: CASSLAQGARYNEQFF. The CDR3 DNA reads TGTGCCAGCAGCTTAGCGCAGGGGGCTAGGTACAATGAGCAGTTCTTC.

Turning to this clone: This specimen includes other DNA sequences encoding the same CDR3. The chain links TRBV9 to TRBJ1-2, with TRBD1 identical over 8 bases. Germline CDR1 reads SGDLS; CDR2 reads YYNGEE. J lost 2 bases, V lost 0 bases, and 0 bases had no gene match. The CDR3 consists of 14 residues. The CDR3 here is CASSVGQGNYGYTF. CDR3 bases: TGTGCCAGCAGCGTAGGACAGGGGAACTATGGCTACACCTTC.